This TCR beta chain emerged from a study of T cell responses to AZD1222 COVID-19 vaccine. Only one count was recorded for this clone. Trimming left V 5 bases short and J 6 bases short, with 13 bases between. Per the germline V gene, CDR1 is SNHLY and CDR2 is FYNNEI. The CDR3 runs 14 residues. Using immunoSEQ multiplex PCR, the repertoire was profiled, and TCRdb retains in-frame clones only, with some absent. The table includes tens of thousands of clones, roughly 80% detected once. The chain joins TRBV2 to TRBJ2-2, with D maybe TRBD1 (6 bases). This sequence was found in an adult in good health. The source material was peripheral blood, sampled on day 0 of AZD1222 vaccination. The CDR3 is CASSYHRAAGELFF. CDR3 sequence (DNA): TGTGCCAGCAGTTATCACAGGGCGGCCGGGGAGCTGTTTTTT.